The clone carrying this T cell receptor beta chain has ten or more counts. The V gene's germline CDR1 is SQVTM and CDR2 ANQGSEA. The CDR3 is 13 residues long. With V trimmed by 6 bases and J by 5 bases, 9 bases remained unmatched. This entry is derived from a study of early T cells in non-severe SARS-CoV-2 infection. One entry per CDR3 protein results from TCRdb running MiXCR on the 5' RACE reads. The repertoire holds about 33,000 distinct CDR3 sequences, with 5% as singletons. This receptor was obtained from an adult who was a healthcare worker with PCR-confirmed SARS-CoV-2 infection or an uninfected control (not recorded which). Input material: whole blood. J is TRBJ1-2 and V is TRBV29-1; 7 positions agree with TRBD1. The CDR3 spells CSVGQAGWYGYTF. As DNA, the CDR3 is TGCAGCGTAGGACAGGCAGGGTGGTATGGCTACACCTTC.